Shown below are 25 T cell receptor beta chains from a single sample sequenced in a study of blood T cells in healthy people across ages. Using a J-beta primer mix together with a sample-barcoded 5' primer, a second PCR was run for roughly 7 to 12 cycles. MiXCR, run by TCRdb on the 5' RACE reads, gives a single entry per CDR3 protein. The table lists about 320,000 distinct CDR3 sequences, 25% to 30% of them singletons. Material for sequencing was blood. These receptors were taken from a woman aged 70 to 79 in good health.

In regard to this clonotype: One end of the junction varies from germline; a read error may be responsible. As DNA, the CDR3 is TGCAGTGCTCCAGGTGGCGGGAGGAAGCAGCTCTTC. It is translated as CSAPGGGRKQLF. The V and J genes are TRBV20-1 and TRBJ2-5; TRBD2 matches at 8 bases. Germline CDR1 and CDR2: DFQATT and SNEGSKA (reference sequence). This CDR3 is built from 12 residues.

Remarks on this clonotype: A junction end diverges from the germline sequence, so it may reflect a read error. This chain's CDR3 is CATSEGGLASSGANVLTF. DNA of the CDR3: TGTGCCACCAGTGAAGGGGGACTAGCGAGCTCTGGGGCCAACGTCCTGACTTTC. The chain has TRBV10-3 and TRBJ2-6; 10 bases agree with TRBD2. CDR3 length: 18 amino acids. The germline CDR1 and CDR2 sequences are ENHRY and SYGVKD.

This clonotype was seen only a few times. The rearrangement uses TRBV7-3 and TRBJ2-2; 9 bases fit TRBD1. The germline V gene encodes CDR1 SGHTA and CDR2 FQGTGA. This CDR3 comprises 15 residues. The junction had 6 bases not matched to a gene; V was cut back by 5 bases and J by 5 bases. CDR3 region: CASSVQGASTGELFF. CDR3 sequence (DNA): TGTGCCAGCAGCGTACAGGGGGCCTCAACCGGGGAGCTGTTTTTT.

This clonotype occurred many times. This sequence joins TRBV5-1 and TRBJ2-5, with D perhaps TRBD1 (6 bases). This CDR3 region has 15 residues. V was pared by 0 bases and J by 2 bases, with 11 bases between. Germline V gene lookup returns CDR1 SGHRS and CDR2 YFSETQ. The CDR3 protein is CASSLGPTGQETQYF. For the CDR3, the DNA is TGCGCCAGCAGCTTGGGACCCACAGGGCAAGAGACCCAGTACTTC.

The chain is built from TRBV20-1 and TRBJ2-3, with 7 bases lining up with TRBD2. Trimming removed 3 bases from V and 2 bases from J; junction bases left unmatched: 8. The germline CDR1 and CDR2 sequences are DFQATT and SNEGSKA (reference sequence). The CDR3 runs 15 residues. CDR3 loop: CSASPLARDTDTQYF. In DNA, the CDR3 is TGCAGTGCTAGCCCACTAGCGAGGGACACAGATACGCAGTATTTT.

This clonotype was counted between two and nine times. The genes are TRBV28 and TRBJ2-1; a possible D gene is TRBD2 (6 bases). The germline V gene encodes CDR1 MDHEN and CDR2 SYDVKM. The CDR3 is 14 residues long. V lost 6 bases, J lost 8 bases, and 17 bases lay in between. The CDR3 spells CASSLSGFRDEQFF. The CDR3 DNA is TGTGCCAGCAGCCTTAGCGGATTCCGAGATGAGCAGTTCTTC.

This clonotype was seen only a few times. Lacking the conserved final phenylalanine or tryptophan, this CDR3 likely reflects a read error. This chain connects TRBV5-1 to TRBJ2-7; 8 nucleotides agree with TRBD1. J lost 4 bases, V lost 3 bases, and 3 bases had no gene match. CDR1 is SGHRS and CDR2 is YFSETQ in the germline V gene. This CDR3 is 13 amino acids long. CDR3 bases: TGCGCCAGCAGCTCCCGGACAGGGTACGAGCAGTACCTC. This sequence encodes CASSSRTGYEQYL.

This clonotype turned up a few times. The rearrangement joins TRBV7-3 to TRBJ1-1; D gene unclear. Germline CDR1 and CDR2: SGHTA and FQGTGA. The V gene lost 2 bases and the J gene lost 1 base, with 8 bases spanning the gap. This CDR3 has 14 residues. In DNA form, the CDR3 reads TGTGCCAGCAGCTTACAGGAAGGGAACACTGAAGCTTTCTTT. Translated: CASSLQEGNTEAFF.

The gene calls are TRBV12-3 or TRBV12-4 and TRBJ2-7; 7 positions match TRBD1. The better agreement between TRBJ2-1 and the DNA end casts doubt on the J call. This CDR3 region has 18 residues. Written as DNA, the CDR3 is TGTGCCAGCAGTTTTGTTTGGCCGGGACAGTCAGCGTTCAATGAGCAGTTCTTC. Its translation is CASSFVWPGQSAFNEQFF.

This chain uses TRBV28 with TRBJ1-4; tentatively, D is TRBD1 (5 bases). This CDR3 is 12 amino acids long. Deletions cut 6 bases from V and 16 bases from J, with 18 bases between. Germline values: CDR1 MDHEN, CDR2 SYDVKM. The chain's CDR3 is CASSTSGLLGFF. In DNA form, the CDR3 reads TGTGCCAGCAGCACCTCGGGACTGCTAGGGTTTTTT. The variable domain in full, completed from reference TRBV28 and TRBJ1-4, reads DVKVTQSSRYLVKRTGEKVFLECVQDMDHENMFWYRQDPGLGLRLIYFSYDVKMKEKGDIPEGYSVSREKKERFSLILESASTNQTSMYLCASSTSGLLGFFGSGTQLSVL.

The gene calls are TRBV20-1 and TRBJ2-7; 13 bases fit TRBD2. This CDR3 is 14 amino acids long. V shed 3 bases and J 9 bases; nucleotides not matched to a gene: 8. Per the germline V gene, CDR1 is DFQATT and CDR2 is SNEGSKA (reference sequence). Written as DNA, the CDR3 is TGCAGTGCTAGTTCAGGACTAGCGGGAGCCCCGCAGTACTTC. Encoded protein: CSASSGLAGAPQYF.

This clonotype was found many times. The chain couples TRBV3-1 to TRBJ1-4; D is perhaps TRBD1 (6 bases). The germline V and J ends were trimmed by 3 bases and 5 bases, with 16 bases remaining between them. Germline V gene data show CDR1 as LGHDT and CDR2 as YNNKEL (reference sequence). This CDR3 has 16 residues. CDR3 region: CASSQGAGGPNEKLFF. The CDR3 bases are TGTGCCAGCAGCCAGGGGGCGGGCGGCCCAAATGAAAAACTGTTTTTT.

This clonotype was counted between two and nine times. The chain couples TRBV3-1 to TRBJ1-1; 7 bases are a match to TRBD1. CDR1 and CDR2 from the germline V gene are LGHDT and YNNKEL (reference sequence). The CDR3 consists of 16 residues. J was trimmed by 4 bases and V by 0 bases; bases with no gene match: 8. The CDR3 sequence: CASSQDRIGGFTEAFF. For the CDR3, the DNA is TGTGCCAGCAGCCAAGATCGGATAGGGGGCTTCACTGAAGCTTTCTTT.

Many counts were recorded for this clonotype. The genes are TRBV20-1 and TRBJ2-7; 9 bases align to TRBD2. Germline-derived CDR1 and CDR2 are DFQATT and SNEGSKA (reference sequence). The CDR3 consists of 15 residues. V shed 5 bases, J shed 4 bases, and the junction held 12 bases outside the gene matches. CDR3 nucleotide sequence: TGCAGTGCTCGACAAGCGGGAGGTCCAGTTTACGAGCAGTACTTC. Its protein product is CSARQAGGPVYEQYF.

J is TRBJ2-2 and V is TRBV7-2; D remains unclear. The germline V gene encodes CDR1 SGHTA and CDR2 FQGNSA. V was clipped by 4 bases and J by 7 bases, with 10 bases between them. CDR3 length: 13 amino acids. The DNA for the CDR3 is TGTGCCAGCAGCTCTGGATGGGGCGGGGAGCTGTTTTTT. Translated: CASSSGWGGELFF. Drawing the rest from reference TRBV7-2 and TRBJ2-2, the complete variable domain is GAGVSQSPSNKVTEKGKDVELRCDPISGHTALYWYRQSLGQGLEFLIYFQGNSAPDKSGLPSDRFSAERTGGSVSTLTIQRTQQEDSAVYLCASSSGWGGELFFGEGSRLTVL.

There are a few counts of this clonotype. A read error may account for a junction end that differs from germline. The chain employs TRBV6-1 and TRBJ2-3, with D perhaps assigned TRBD1 or TRBD2 (6 bases each). Germline loops: CDR1 MNHNS, CDR2 SASEGT. The CDR3 has 17 residues. This CDR3 reads CASTRHGDSDSKDTQYF. The CDR3 nucleotides read TGTGCCAGCACCCGACATGGGGACTCGGACAGCAAAGATACGCAGTATTTT.

J is TRBJ1-2 and V is TRBV7-6; 7 bases align to TRBD1. The germline gives CDR1 SGHVS, CDR2 FNYEAQ. The V segment lost 9 bases and the J segment 2 bases; nucleotides outside the gene matches: 21. CDR3 length: 18 amino acids. The CDR3 region is CASSLVRGGRGRNYGYTF. CDR3 in DNA: TGTGCCAGTAGCCTCGTGAGGGGAGGGAGGGGGCGAAACTATGGCTACACCTTC.

The sample holds many counts of this clonotype. In nucleotides, the CDR3 is TGTGCCAGCAGTTGGGACAGGGTTAGAAACGAGCAGTACTTC. Amino acids: CASSWDRVRNEQYF. The chain recombines TRBV28 with TRBJ2-7; 9 nucleotides align to TRBD1. The J segment lost 5 bases and the V segment lost 4 bases, leaving 6 bases of the junction unmatched. Germline CDR1 reads MDHEN; CDR2 reads SYDVKM. The CDR3 contains 14 residues. The whole variable domain, remainder taken from reference TRBV28 and TRBJ2-7, is DVKVTQSSRYLVKRTGEKVFLECVQDMDHENMFWYRQDPGLGLRLIYFSYDVKMKEKGDIPEGYSVSREKKERFSLILESASTNQTSMYLCASSWDRVRNEQYFGPGTRLTVT.

As for this clonotype: The junction does not match germline at one end; this may be a read error. The genes are TRBV28 and TRBJ2-7; 10 nucleotides align to TRBD2. Per the germline V gene, CDR1 is MDHEN and CDR2 is SYDVKM. The CDR3 runs 15 residues. The CDR3: CAGSQASGGSYEQYF. The DNA for the CDR3 is TGTGCCGGCAGTCAGGCTAGCGGGGGTTCCTACGAGCAGTACTTC.

This clonotype has only a few counts. A much larger clone lies one base from this, so it may be a read error. This sequence joins TRBV29-1 and TRBJ2-3; the D is unclear. The CDR3 spans 11 residues. Looked up from germline, CDR1 is SQVTM and CDR2 is ANQGSEA. The CDR3 is CSVDITDAQYF. DNA for the CDR3: TGCAGCGTTGACATCACAGATGCGCAGTATTTT.

This clonotype was counted many times. The chain links TRBV29-1 to TRBJ2-7, with TRBD1 matching over 7 bases. The CDR3 loop spans 12 amino acids. V trimming: 4 bases; J trimming: 5 bases; junction bases outside the gene matches: 5. Germline loops: CDR1 SQVTM, CDR2 ANQGSEA. The CDR3 DNA follows: TGCAGCGTTGTCCGGGACAGCCACGAGCAGTACTTC. Translated, it gives CSVVRDSHEQYF.

This clonotype was detected a few times. The junction departs from germline at one end; a sequencing error may be responsible. V gene TRBV5-1 combines with J gene TRBJ2-1; D not certain. The CDR3 is made up of 14 amino acids. The germline gives CDR1 SGHRS, CDR2 YFSETQ. The CDR3 nucleotides read TGCGCCAGCTGCTTGGAAGAACCTGGCAATGAGCAGTTCTTC. As protein: CASCLEEPGNEQFF.

This rearrangement joins TRBV20-1 to TRBJ2-3; 9 bases are shared with TRBD2. Germline V gene data show CDR1 as DFQATT and CDR2 as SNEGSKA (reference sequence). The trim removed 0 bases at V and 6 bases at J, leaving 16 bases unmatched. The CDR3 is made up of 18 amino acids. CDR3 DNA: TGCAGTGCTAGAGATGGGGGGATGACTAGCGGCAAGGAGGATACGCAGTATTTT. Translating gives CSARDGGMTSGKEDTQYF.

This clonotype was picked up many times. This sequence joins TRBV6-6 and TRBJ2-5; 14 nucleotides align to TRBD2. The CDR3 spans 16 residues. The V gene's germline CDR1 is MNHNY and CDR2 SVGAGI (reference sequence). Trimming at V came to 5 bases and at J to 2 bases, leaving 4 bases not matched to a gene. CDR3: CASSPRTSGRQETQYF. The CDR3, as DNA: TGTGCCAGCAGTCCACGGACTAGCGGGAGGCAAGAGACCCAGTACTTC.

V gene TRBV20-1 combines with J gene TRBJ1-5, with D unclear. V dropped 5 bases and J dropped 0 bases, with 8 bases sitting between them. CDR3 length equals 13 residues. CDR1 DFQATT and CDR2 SNEGSKA come from the germline V gene (reference sequence). The CDR3 reads CSAWTASNQPQHF. The CDR3 DNA reads TGCAGTGCTTGGACGGCTAGCAATCAGCCCCAGCATTTT.